This TCR beta chain appears in the sequencing data of a study of T-cell memory formation after mild COVID-19. Background on the study: Each donor largely had its own TCR clusters.

TCRdb ran MiXCR on the 5' RACE reads and lists one entry per CDR3 protein. The sample records about 320,000 distinct CDR3 sequences, approximately 14% being singletons. The CDR3 is 12 amino acids. V was shortened by 6 bases and J by 1 base, with 9 bases between the two germline ends. Germline lookup yields CDR1 DFQATT and CDR2 SNEGSKA (reference sequence). The chain couples TRBV20-1 to TRBJ2-5; D is unresolved. The material sequenced was PBMCs or a T cell subset sorted from them (not recorded which). This clonotype was obtained from a man aged 18 to 30 who had mild COVID-19 (a few samples of this study predate the infection). Cell type and time point are not known. The CDR3 DNA follows: TGCAGTGCCCAGGACGGCCAAGAGACCCAGTACTTC. Residues: CSAQDGQETQYF.